The 17 T cell receptor beta chains listed next were all sequenced from one sample in a study of vaccination and CD4 T cells after COVID-19. The antigens these receptors bind are not known. Sequenced with the Oncomine TCR Beta short-read assay was DNA taken from cultured CD4+ T cells. TCRdb used MiXCR to reprocess the PCR reads, holding one entry per CDR3 protein. The sample has approximately 9,300 distinct CDR3 sequences, nearly 25% seen once. Specified treatment: roughly ten-day PBMC culture with coronavirus spike peptide pools or control peptides (ViraFEST assay). Here the sequenced sample was CD4+ T cells from blood, cultured in vitro, taken before SARS-CoV-2 vaccination. The origin of the receptors is a human donor who received a COVID-19 vaccine.

J is TRBJ1-1 and V is TRBV6-1; the D is unclear. V lost 3 bases and J lost 0, with 8 bases in between. Germline V gene sequence: CDR1 MNHNS, CDR2 SASEGT. The CDR3 consists of 14 residues. This chain's CDR3 is CASSDPGMNTEAFF. CDR3 nucleotides: TGTGCCAGCAGTGACCCGGGGATGAACACTGAAGCTTTCTTT.

The chain combines TRBV6-1 with TRBJ1-5; D not certain. CDR1 MNHNS and CDR2 SASEGT come from the germline V gene. This CDR3 region has 14 residues. V dropped 4 bases and J dropped 7 bases, with 14 bases sitting between them. The CDR3 loop reads CASSARESGQPQHF. Here the CDR3 DNA reads TGTGCCAGCAGTGCCCGGGAGTCAGGACAGCCCCAGCATTTT.

This clonotype is medium-sized in the sample. The chain couples TRBV6-1 to TRBJ1-2; D gene ambiguous. V gave up 10 bases and J gave up 2 bases, with 14 bases separating them. The CDR3 covers 13 residues. Looked up from germline, CDR1 is MNHNS and CDR2 is SASEGT. In DNA form, the CDR3 reads TGTGCCATTTCTGGCGTACTCAACTATGGCTACACCTTC. It is translated as CAISGVLNYGYTF.

The chain recombines TRBV6-1 with TRBJ2-3; the match to TRBD2 covers 8 bases. V dropped 6 bases and J dropped 2; count of bases not matched to a gene: 10. The germline V gene has CDR1 MNHNS and CDR2 SASEGT. CDR3 size: 16 residues. CDR3 region: CASSTEERGFTDTQYF. CDR3 sequence (DNA): TGTGCCAGCAGCACAGAGGAGCGGGGGTTCACAGATACGCAGTATTTT.

This clonotype was seen a handful of times. The chain carries TRBV7-6 and TRBJ2-3, with D unclear. Trimming left V 2 bases short and J 6 bases short, with 12 bases between. Germline-derived CDR1 and CDR2 are SGHVS and FNYEAQ. The CDR3 covers 14 residues. The CDR3, as DNA: TGTGCCAGCAGCTTAAACCCCCCCCGGGATACGCAGTATTTT. This translates into CASSLNPPRDTQYF.

This clonotype occurred a few times. The chain couples TRBV6-1 to TRBJ1-4; 8 bases match TRBD1. The V segment lost 4 bases and the J segment 2 bases; nucleotides outside the gene matches: 9. The CDR3 is 17 residues long. The germline V gene encodes CDR1 MNHNS and CDR2 SASEGT. The chain's CDR3 is CASSAYRGEGTNEKLFF. The CDR3 nucleotides are TGTGCCAGCAGTGCCTACAGGGGGGAGGGGACTAATGAAAAACTGTTTTTT.

This clonotype was found a few times. The V call is TRBV20-1, the J call TRBJ2-7; 7 positions match TRBD1. V lost 6 bases to trimming and J lost 0 bases; unmatched junction nucleotides: 8. The CDR3 is 14 residues long. The germline gives CDR1 DFQATT, CDR2 SNEGSKA (reference sequence). CDR3 sequence: CSASDRESSYEQYF. The CDR3 region has the DNA TGCAGTGCCTCAGACAGGGAAAGCTCCTACGAGCAGTACTTC.

CDR3 sequence reads: CSARDPRTMNTEAFF. For the CDR3, the DNA is TGCAGTGCTAGAGATCCCCGGACGATGAACACTGAAGCTTTCTTT. The chain couples TRBV20-1 to TRBJ1-1; D not certain. Between the trimmed V and J ends, which lost 0 bases and 0 bases, there was a span of 11 bases. CDR3 length: 15 residues. Germline-derived CDR1 and CDR2 are DFQATT and SNEGSKA (reference sequence).

The gene calls are TRBV5-1 and TRBJ2-7; D could derive from TRBD1 or TRBD2 (5 bases each). Germline V CDR1 and CDR2: SGHRS, YFSETQ. There are 15 residues in the CDR3. V dropped 0 bases and J dropped 0 bases, with 10 bases sitting between them. The CDR3 coding sequence is TGCGCCAGCAGCTTGGGGGCAGGGAGCTCCTACGAGCAGTACTTC. This encodes CASSLGAGSSYEQYF.

This clonotype was detected only a few times. The chain couples TRBV20-1 to TRBJ2-3, with D unclear. The CDR3 loop spans 15 amino acids. Looked up from germline, CDR1 is DFQATT and CDR2 is SNEGSKA (reference sequence). V lost 0 bases and J lost 0, with 10 bases in between. CDR3 DNA: TGCAGTGCTAGAGACCCAGCAGCGAGCACAGATACGCAGTATTTT. Protein: CSARDPAASTDTQYF.

In this sample, this clonotype turned up a few times. The chain uses TRBV5-4 and TRBJ1-1, with 7 bases aligning to TRBD1. The germline V gene has CDR1 SGHNT and CDR2 YYREEE (reference sequence). The length of the CDR3 is 14 residues. The trim removed 2 bases at V and 5 bases at J, leaving 6 bases unmatched. CDR3 in DNA: TGTGCCAGCAGCTTAATAGGGGGCGAGACTGAAGCTTTCTTT. Its translation: CASSLIGGETEAFF.

This clonotype has only one observation. V and J are TRBV5-1 and TRBJ2-3, with 8 bases lining up with TRBD1. The CDR3 spans 16 residues. V shed 3 bases and J 0 bases; nucleotides not matched to a gene: 6. CDR1 is SGHRS and CDR2 is YFSETQ in the germline V gene. The CDR3 protein is CASSYGTGVSTDTQYF. CDR3 bases: TGCGCCAGCAGCTACGGGACAGGAGTTAGCACAGATACGCAGTATTTT. Full variable domain (outside the CDR3, taken from reference TRBV5-1 and TRBJ2-3): KAGVTQTPRYLIKTRGQQVTLSCSPISGHRSVSWYQQTPGQGLQFLFEYFSETQRNKGNFPGRFSGRQFSNSRSEMNVSTLELGDSALYLCASSYGTGVSTDTQYFGPGTRLTVL.

The chain joins TRBV6-1 to TRBJ2-7; D remains unclear. The CDR3 is made up of 15 amino acids. Between the trimmed V and J ends, which lost 2 bases and 0 bases, there was a span of 11 bases. Germline V gene sequence: CDR1 MNHNS, CDR2 SASEGT. CDR3 loop: CASSEQGFFSYEQYF. The CDR3 DNA sequence: TGTGCCAGCAGTGAACAAGGGTTTTTCTCCTACGAGCAGTACTTC.

A single count supports this clonotype. An end of the junction differs from the germline gene, which may be a read error. The chain recombines TRBV5-4 with TRBJ2-5; 7 bases are a match to TRBD2. This CDR3 is 18 amino acids long. The V gene's germline CDR1 is SGHNT and CDR2 YYREEE (reference sequence). The CDR3 DNA follows: TGTGACAGCAGCTTGGAGACTCGCCAGCGGGGCCCCCAAGAGACCCAGTACTTC. As protein: CDSSLETRQRGPQETQYF.

This clonotype was found a few times. The chain links TRBV6-1 to TRBJ1-2; unclear D gene. This CDR3 is built from 13 residues. Germline V lookup: CDR1 MNHNS, CDR2 SASEGT. Deletions cut 3 bases from V and 8 bases from J, with 13 bases between. The DNA for the CDR3 is TGTGCCAGCAGTGATACCCCTCGAGGGGGCTACACCTTC. Translating it yields CASSDTPRGGYTF.

In this sample, this clonotype turned up a few times. This chain uses TRBV30 with TRBJ1-2, with 8 nucleotides matching TRBD1. The germline V gene has CDR1 GTSNPN and CDR2 SVGIG (reference sequence). J was trimmed by 7 bases and V by 2 bases; bases with no gene match: 6. The CDR3 sequence is 13 residues long. The CDR3 sequence: CAWSPTTGVGYTF. CDR3 DNA sequence: TGTGCCTGGAGTCCGACGACAGGGGTTGGCTACACCTTC.

This clonotype has more than one count but fewer than ten. The V call is TRBV7-2, the J call TRBJ2-2, with D hard to call. V was clipped by 3 bases and J by 0 bases, with 5 bases between them. Germline V gives CDR1 SGHTA, CDR2 FQGNSA. The CDR3 spans 14 residues. DNA of the CDR3: TGTGCCAGCAGCTTCCCTTCGAACACCGGGGAGCTGTTTTTT. Residues: CASSFPSNTGELFF.